The clone carrying this T cell receptor (beta chain) has ten or more counts. Its antigen is undetermined. The data were taken from a study of regulatory T cells in long-lasting Graves disease. Study-wide results and limits: Newly diagnosed disease favored TRBV20-1 and TRBJ2-1 over persistent disease.

iRepertoire HTBI primers and Arm-PCR of CDR3 regions built TCR beta libraries. One entry per CDR3 protein, called by TCRdb with MiXCR from the multiplex PCR reads. The table lists roughly 500,000 distinct CDR3 sequences, roughly 13% of them singletons. Stated time point: newly diagnosed GD, antithyroid drugs for less than 3 months. The TCR library was made from RNA that had been extracted from PBMCs in TRIzol. Per germline, CDR1 KGHSH and CDR2 LQKENI. V lost 5 bases and J lost 8; bases outside the gene matches: 3. CDR3 length: 12 amino acids. A further study also used this sample, focusing on T cells in Graves' hyperthyroidism and ophthalmopathy. That investigation notes: The study used the HTBI primer set for a first-round RT-PCR of the TCR CDR3. In the blood, most expanded thyroid clonotypes above 0.001 appeared as well.

The chain employs TRBV18 and TRBJ2-1; 7 bases are shared with TRBD2. Sequences were derived from peripheral blood mononuclear cells (PBMCs), sampled at new diagnosis, from a patient treated with antithyroid drugs. The TCR sequence derives from a man aged 25 to 45 with Graves disease. The CDR3 DNA reads TGTGCCAGCTCAGCTACTAGCGATGAGCAGTTCTTC. Translation gives CASSATSDEQFF.